The 8 T cell receptor beta chains reported below all come from one sample, sequenced in a study of T cells in localized non-small cell lung cancer. The repertoire was sequenced with immunoSEQ multiplex PCR; TCRdb's copy has only in-frame clones and lacks some. The sample contains tens of thousands of clones, around 82% of which appear only once. The sample consisted of peripheral blood, taken before any cancer treatment. These receptor sequences come from a female donor older than 55 with stage I lung adenocarcinoma.

The chain employs TRBV2 and TRBJ2-1; D is perhaps TRBD1 (6 bases). V was clipped by 5 bases and J by 10 bases, with 9 bases between them. Germline lookup yields CDR1 SNHLY and CDR2 FYNNEI. This CDR3 contains 11 residues. CDR3 amino acids: CASSQGPEQFF. For the CDR3, the DNA is TGTGCCAGCAGTCAGGGGCCAGAGCAGTTCTTC.

The chain is built from TRBV19 and TRBJ1-2; no reliable D call. This CDR3 region has 12 residues. V was clipped by 3 bases and J by 7 bases, with 9 bases between them. The germline gives CDR1 LNHDA, CDR2 SQIVND (reference sequence). The CDR3 region has the DNA TGTGCCAGTAGTATGTTCGACTCTGGCTACACCTTC. This encodes CASSMFDSGYTF.

The chain links TRBV9 to TRBJ1-1; D not certain. Looked up from germline, CDR1 is SGDLS and CDR2 is YYNGEE. The CDR3 length is 14 residues. The V and J ends lost 2 bases and 0 bases respectively, with 8 bases between them. The CDR3 reads CASSVSPMNTEAFF. The CDR3 bases are TGTGCCAGCAGCGTTTCCCCGATGAACACTGAAGCTTTCTTT.

For the CDR3, the DNA is TGTGCCAGTGGCAGTGGAGCCCTCTACGAGCAGTACTTC. Translation: CASGSGALYEQYF. V gene TRBV19 combines with J gene TRBJ2-7, with D hard to call. CDR1 and CDR2 from the germline V gene are LNHDA and SQIVND (reference sequence). The V end was cut by 8 bases, the J end by 3 bases, with 14 bases between. CDR3 length equals 13 residues. The complete variable domain, with remaining parts taken from reference TRBV19 and TRBJ2-7, reads DGGITQSPKYLFRKEGQNVTLSCEQNLNHDAMYWYRQDPGQGLRLIYYSQIVNDFQKGDIAEGYSVSREKKESFPLTVTSAQKNPTAFYLCASGSGALYEQYFGPGTRLTVT.

The chain joins TRBV4-3 to TRBJ2-7; 7 nucleotides align to TRBD1. Unmatched junction bases numbered 2, after V lost 0 bases and J lost 3 bases. The CDR3 runs to 14 residues. Germline-derived CDR1 and CDR2 are LGHNA and YSLEER. CDR3 sequence: CASSQEQGDYEQYF. CDR3 coding DNA: TGCGCCAGCAGCCAAGAGCAGGGGGACTACGAGCAGTACTTC.

The chain links TRBV5-1 to TRBJ2-5; 12 nucleotides align to TRBD1. Trimming took 7 bases from V and 2 from J; bases not matched to a gene: 6. CDR1 SGHRS and CDR2 YFSETQ come from the germline V gene. The CDR3 totals 15 residues. The CDR3 DNA follows: TGCGCCAGCCGACGGGACAGGGGGCAGCAAGAGACCCAGTACTTC. Its protein is CASRRDRGQQETQYF. The full variable domain, completed using reference TRBV5-1 and TRBJ2-5, is KAGVTQTPRYLIKTRGQQVTLSCSPISGHRSVSWYQQTPGQGLQFLFEYFSETQRNKGNFPGRFSGRQFSNSRSEMNVSTLELGDSALYLCASRRDRGQQETQYFGPGTRLLVL.

This chain uses TRBV19 with TRBJ1-1; D gene uncertain. The CDR3 is 14 residues long. Germline V lookup: CDR1 LNHDA, CDR2 SQIVND (reference sequence). V was trimmed by 6 bases and J by 1 base, leaving 12 bases between them. This CDR3 reads CASRRAYENTEAFF. The CDR3 DNA reads TGTGCCAGTAGGAGGGCCTATGAGAACACTGAAGCTTTCTTT.

V and J are TRBV19 and TRBJ1-3, with no clear D. This CDR3 has 16 amino acids. V gave up 3 bases and J gave up 0 bases, with 12 bases separating them. Germline CDR1 LNHDA, CDR2 SQIVND (reference sequence). CDR3 DNA sequence: TGTGCCAGTAGTATTGCACAGCCAGCCTCTGGAAACACCATATATTTT. This translates into CASSIAQPASGNTIYF.